Presented here are 6 T cell receptor beta chains from one specimen sequenced in a study of Tregs in tolerant kidney transplant recipients. Mixed chimerism was transient after nonmyeloablative marrow transplants from related graft donors. The protocol was immunoSEQ multiplex PCR, while the TCRdb copy is restricted to in-frame clones and leaves out a portion. The repertoire holds 75,000 to 100,000 clones, with 93% as singletons. The sample was CD4+ T cells from blood (PBMCs), taken 12 months after the transplant. These receptors all stem from a human patient who received a combined kidney and bone marrow transplant. Some of the T cells may derive from the graft donor.

CDR3 region: CASSFRTGGLTTEAFF. CDR3 nucleotide sequence: TGTGCCAGCAGTTTCCGGACAGGGGGGTTGACCACTGAAGCTTTCTTT. The chain joins TRBV27 to TRBJ1-1; 10 nucleotides agree with TRBD1. The CDR3 runs 16 residues. Looked up from germline, CDR1 is MNHEY and CDR2 is SMNVEV (reference sequence). Losses at the gene ends were 3 bases for V and 4 bases for J; bases not matched to a gene: 8.

This clone is a singleton in its sample. The V and J genes are TRBV27 and TRBJ2-5, with TRBD1 as a possible D gene (6 bases). The CDR3 contains 14 residues. V was pared by 3 bases and J by 4 bases, with 12 bases between. CDR1 MNHEY and CDR2 SMNVEV come from the germline V gene (reference sequence). The DNA for the CDR3 is TGTGCCAGCAGTTTCACAGGGTATAGAGAGACCCAGTACTTC. Protein sequence: CASSFTGYRETQYF.

The chain couples TRBV5-4 to TRBJ2-3; 9 bases fit TRBD2. With 0 bases clipped from V and 2 bases from J, the junction kept 4 bases outside the gene matches. The CDR3 extends over 16 amino acids. Looked up from germline, CDR1 is SGHNT and CDR2 is YYREEE (reference sequence). CDR3 nucleotide sequence: TGTGCCAGCAGCTTGGAGTCTAGCGGGATCACAGATACGCAGTATTTT. Amino acids: CASSLESSGITDTQYF.

The V gene is TRBV7-9, the J gene TRBJ2-7; a possible D gene is TRBD1 (5 bases). The CDR3 runs 12 residues. Trimming cost V 1 base and J 5 bases, with 6 bases left between them. Germline CDR1 and CDR2: SEHNR and FQNEAQ (reference sequence). The CDR3 reads CASSLVGDEQYF. The DNA of the CDR3 is TGTGCCAGCAGCTTAGTAGGGGACGAGCAGTACTTC.

The V call is TRBV7-6, the J call TRBJ1-4; D is unclear. Germline V gene data show CDR1 as SGHVS and CDR2 as FNYEAQ. V lost 1 base and J lost 8, with 5 bases in between. The CDR3 consists of 12 residues. The CDR3 here is CASSLGPEKLFF. The CDR3 nucleotides read TGTGCCAGCAGCTTAGGGCCAGAAAAACTGTTTTTT. Full variable domain (remainder filled in from reference TRBV7-6 and TRBJ1-4): GAGVSQSPRYKVTKRGQDVALRCDPISGHVSLYWYRQALGQGPEFLTYFNYEAQQDKSGLPNDRFSAERPEGSISTLTIQRTEQRDSAMYRCASSLGPEKLFFGSGTQLSVL.

The chain is built from TRBV9 and TRBJ2-1; the D gene is possibly TRBD1 (7 bases). V was cut by 2 bases and J by 6 bases, with 18 bases left in between. Germline CDR1 reads SGDLS; CDR2 reads YYNGEE. This CDR3 region has 16 residues. CDR3 coding DNA: TGTGCCAGCAGCGTCCCATTGGGGGGACAGAGCAATGAGCAGTTCTTC. It translates to CASSVPLGGQSNEQFF.